Presented here are 21 T cell receptor beta chains from one specimen sequenced in a study of CD8+ T cells in alopecia areata. RNA, once extracted, was reverse transcribed into cDNA for use as the sequencing template. Method: immunoSEQ multiplex PCR; TCRdb's copy keeps in-frame clones and lacks some. The sample yields over 100,000 clones, around 50% seen once. Noted treatment: oral pan-JAK inhibitor, 5-10 mg twice daily. Specimen: CD8+ T cells sorted from blood, collected at week 24, from a patient treated with tofacitinib. These receptors originate from a human donor with alopecia areata.

This clone has more than one count but fewer than ten. This chain uses TRBV4-2 with TRBJ2-5; D is unresolved. The CDR3 is made up of 11 amino acids. Germline loops: CDR1 LGHNA, CDR2 YNFKEQ. V dropped 4 bases and J dropped 5 bases, with 5 bases sitting between them. The CDR3 loop reads CASSREETQYF. The DNA of the CDR3 is TGTGCCAGCAGCCGAGAGGAGACCCAGTACTTC.

The chain joins TRBV2 to TRBJ2-3; 14 bases match TRBD2. Germline CDR1 SNHLY, CDR2 FYNNEI. J gave up 0 bases and V 5 bases, and 10 bases lay outside the gene matches. This CDR3 spans 19 amino acids. CDR3 sequence: CASSTHWTSGGFSTDTQYF. The CDR3 region has the DNA TGTGCCAGCAGTACCCATTGGACTAGCGGGGGGTTTAGCACAGATACGCAGTATTTT.

This clone was detected only a few times. The CDR3 nucleotides are TGTGCCAGCGGACGTACTCAGAATGAAAAACTGTTTTTT. Its translation: CASGRTQNEKLFF. V and J are TRBV9 and TRBJ1-4, with no clear D. Germline loops: CDR1 SGDLS, CDR2 YYNGEE. The germline V and J ends were trimmed by 7 bases and 5 bases, with 12 bases remaining between them. There are 13 residues in the CDR3. Using reference TRBV9 and TRBJ1-4 for the parts outside the CDR3, the full variable domain is DSGVTQTPKHLITATGQRVTLRCSPRSGDLSVYWYQQSLDQGLQFLIQYYNGEERAKGNILERFSAQQFPDLHSELNLSSLELGDSALYFCASGRTQNEKLFFGSGTQLSVL.

The V and J genes are TRBV7-9 and TRBJ1-2; TRBD1 matches at 7 bases. Germline CDR1 reads SEHNR; CDR2 reads FQNEAQ (reference sequence). Losses at the gene ends were 5 bases for V and 8 bases for J; bases not matched to a gene: 5. This CDR3 contains 12 residues. CDR3 sequence reads: CASSEPQGGYTF. The DNA for the CDR3 is TGTGCCAGCAGCGAACCACAGGGGGGCTACACCTTC. Using reference TRBV7-9 and TRBJ1-2 for the parts outside the CDR3, the full variable domain is DTGVSQNPRHKITKRGQNVTFRCDPISEHNRLYWYRQTLGQGPEFLTYFQNEAQLEKSRLLSDRFSAERPKGSFSTLEIQRTEQGDSAMYLCASSEPQGGYTFGSGTRLTVV.

The chain recombines TRBV7-9 with TRBJ1-2; D is perhaps TRBD1 (5 bases). This CDR3 comprises 13 residues. V shed 6 bases and J shed 3 bases, with 11 bases lying between them. Germline CDR1 and CDR2: SEHNR and FQNEAQ (reference sequence). Here the CDR3 DNA reads TGTGCCAGCAGTCACGGGACGGACTATGGCTACACCTTC. Protein sequence: CASSHGTDYGYTF.

V gene TRBV7-6 combines with J gene TRBJ2-7; possibly TRBD1 or TRBD2 for D (5 bases each). Trimming removed 7 bases at V and 0 bases at J, with 13 bases between. CDR3 size: 14 residues. Germline V gene sequence: CDR1 SGHVS, CDR2 FNYEAQ. DNA of the CDR3: TGTGCCAGCAACTTCGGTGGGGGCTCCTACGAGCAGTACTTC. Protein product: CASNFGGGSYEQYF.

The rearrangement joins TRBV6-4 to TRBJ1-5, with TRBD1 matching over 8 bases. J gave up 7 bases and V 6 bases, and 2 bases lay outside the gene matches. Germline CDR1 MRHNA, CDR2 SNTAGT. There are 12 residues in the CDR3. CDR3 sequence reads: CASSPGGQPQHF. The CDR3, as DNA: TGTGCCAGCAGCCCAGGGGGCCAGCCCCAGCATTTT.

The chain has TRBV29-1 and TRBJ2-1, with D maybe TRBD1 (6 bases). CDR3 length: 14 amino acids. Per germline, CDR1 SQVTM and CDR2 ANQGSEA. Trimming removed 8 bases from V and 0 bases from J, with 14 bases in between. The CDR3 DNA reads TGCAGCCCGTTCGGGACAAACTCCTACAATGAGCAGTTCTTC. It specifies CSPFGTNSYNEQFF.

The V and J genes are TRBV14 and TRBJ2-1; 11 positions match TRBD2. Trimming at V came to 4 bases and at J to 7 bases, leaving 6 bases not matched to a gene. The CDR3 sequence is 15 residues long. Germline loops: CDR1 SGHDN, CDR2 FVKESK. CDR3 in amino acids: CASSPSGGLGNEQFF. The CDR3 DNA sequence: TGTGCCAGCAGCCCTAGCGGGGGGCTGGGGAATGAGCAGTTCTTC.

The DNA of the CDR3 is TGTGCCAGCAGTCGGTGGGCAGGGGAATATCAGCCCCAGCATTTT. It is translated as CASSRWAGEYQPQHF. The V gene is TRBV6-5, the J gene TRBJ1-5; D is possibly TRBD1 (6 bases). Germline V CDR1 and CDR2: MNHEY, SVGAGI. The length of the CDR3 is 15 residues. V was cut by 5 bases and J by 5 bases, with 16 bases left in between.

The chain combines TRBV19 with TRBJ2-7; D is unresolved. Germline V CDR1 and CDR2: LNHDA, SQIVND (reference sequence). The CDR3 runs to 13 residues. V was clipped by 7 bases and J by 2 bases, with 12 bases between them. In nucleotides, the CDR3 is TGTGCCAGTAATGACGGAACAACCTACGAGCAGTACTTC. Translated, it gives CASNDGTTYEQYF.

This rearrangement joins TRBV13 to TRBJ2-7; D remains unclear. Trimming pared 0 bases from V and 0 bases from J, leaving 3 bases between. This CDR3 spans 13 amino acids. In germline, CDR1 is PRHDT, CDR2 FYEKMQ (reference sequence). The CDR3 sequence is CASSLGLSYEQYF. CDR3 in DNA: TGTGCCAGCAGCTTAGGGCTCTCCTACGAGCAGTACTTC.

The genes are TRBV5-6 and TRBJ2-3; perhaps D is TRBD1 or TRBD2 (6 bases each). The V and J ends lost 4 bases and 4 bases respectively, with 16 bases between them. CDR3 length: 15 residues. Germline V lookup: CDR1 SGHDT, CDR2 YYEEEE. This CDR3 is CASSPVWGAPDTQYF. The CDR3 nucleotides read TGTGCCAGCAGCCCTGTTTGGGGGGCCCCAGATACGCAGTATTTT.

The chain couples TRBV6-6 to TRBJ2-5, with 9 nucleotides matching TRBD1. Germline V CDR1 and CDR2: MNHNY, SVGAGI (reference sequence). The CDR3 sequence is 14 residues long. The V segment lost 6 bases and the J segment 5 bases; nucleotides outside the gene matches: 7. CDR3 amino acids: CASRGTGYLETQYF. CDR3 DNA sequence: TGTGCCAGCAGGGGGACAGGGTATTTGGAGACCCAGTACTTC.

This clone is labeled medium-sized (0.01 to 0.1%). The chain carries TRBV6-1 and TRBJ2-7; 9 bases fit TRBD2. The V and J ends lost 2 bases and 6 bases, in that order; junction bases with no gene match: 8. This CDR3 has 15 residues. Germline loops: CDR1 MNHNS, CDR2 SASEGT. CDR3 in amino acids: CASSENSAGGSEQYF. The CDR3 nucleotides are TGTGCCAGCAGTGAAAATTCAGCGGGGGGATCCGAGCAGTACTTC.

The chain couples TRBV7-2 to TRBJ1-4; perhaps TRBD1 as D (6 bases). Trimming took off 6 bases at V and 8 bases at J, with 19 bases between the two ends. This CDR3 has 15 amino acids. Germline V gives CDR1 SGHTA, CDR2 FQGNSA. The CDR3 loop reads CASSITGSPSEKLFF. The CDR3 DNA reads as TGTGCCAGCAGTATAACAGGGTCGCCTTCCGAAAAACTGTTTTTT.

The rearrangement uses TRBV19 and TRBJ2-1, with TRBD2 matching 7 bases. With V trimmed by 6 bases and J by 5 bases, 10 bases remained unmatched. This CDR3 has 15 residues. Looked up from germline, CDR1 is LNHDA and CDR2 is SQIVND (reference sequence). CDR3 bases: TGTGCCAGTAGCATTGTGGCGGGGGAAAACAATGAGCAGTTCTTC. The encoded protein is CASSIVAGENNEQFF. Complete variable domain (other parts from reference TRBV19 and TRBJ2-1): DGGITQSPKYLFRKEGQNVTLSCEQNLNHDAMYWYRQDPGQGLRLIYYSQIVNDFQKGDIAEGYSVSREKKESFPLTVTSAQKNPTAFYLCASSIVAGENNEQFFGPGTRLTVL.

V gene TRBV7-9 combines with J gene TRBJ2-3; D is perhaps TRBD1 (5 bases). V was cut by 3 bases and J by 0 bases, with 7 bases left in between. In germline, CDR1 is SEHNR, CDR2 FQNEAQ (reference sequence). The CDR3 has 14 residues. The CDR3 sequence: CASSFTGSTDTQYF. The CDR3 DNA reads as TGTGCCAGCAGCTTCACAGGAAGCACAGATACGCAGTATTTT.

The chain links TRBV13 to TRBJ1-1, with D uncertain. V was trimmed by 0 bases and J by 3 bases, leaving 5 bases between them. Per the germline V gene, CDR1 is PRHDT and CDR2 is FYEKMQ (reference sequence). CDR3 size: 13 residues. CDR3 sequence (DNA): TGTGCCAGCAGCTTAGGTTTTCACACTGAAGCTTTCTTT. Translation gives CASSLGFHTEAFF. Supplemented by reference TRBV13 and TRBJ1-1, the full variable domain reads AAGVIQSPRHLIKEKRETATLKCYPIPRHDTVYWYQQGPGQDPQFLISFYEKMQSDKGSIPDRFSAQQFSDYHSELNMSSLELGDSALYFCASSLGFHTEAFFGQGTRLTVV.

As DNA, the CDR3 is TGTGCCAGCAGCTGGGGGGTGGACAGGGGCCACATTCAGTACTTC. It encodes CASSWGVDRGHIQYF. V usage is TRBV5-6 and J usage is TRBJ2-4, with TRBD1 matching over 9 bases. The CDR3 extends over 15 amino acids. Trimming took 3 bases from V and 8 from J; bases not matched to a gene: 9. Germline V lookup: CDR1 SGHDT, CDR2 YYEEEE.

This chain connects TRBV4-3 to TRBJ2-5, with 9 bases fitting TRBD1. Trimming at V came to 1 base and at J to 3 bases, leaving 9 bases not matched to a gene. This CDR3 is 17 amino acids long. CDR1 and CDR2 (germline): LGHNA, YSLEER. The CDR3 is CASSQGSRDRVEETQYF. CDR3 DNA: TGCGCCAGCAGCCAAGGTTCCCGGGACAGGGTCGAAGAGACCCAGTACTTC.